These 14 T cell receptor beta chains were all obtained from the same sample, sequenced in a study of blood T cell repertoires in COVID-19. Sequencing was performed with immunoSEQ multiplex PCR; in TCRdb, only in-frame clones are kept and a portion is missing. The repertoire has approximately 88,000 clones, approximately 80% of them found once; the top ten carry about half. The sequenced material came from peripheral blood. These receptors were obtained from a human donor in a cohort sampled during active COVID-19.

CDR3 residues: CASSQSWTHTGELFF. DNA of the CDR3: TGTGCCAGCAGCCAGAGCTGGACACACACCGGGGAGCTGTTTTTT. The chain links TRBV27 to TRBJ2-2; TRBD1 is a possible D gene (5 bases). Germline-derived CDR1 and CDR2 are MNHEY and SMNVEV (reference sequence). This CDR3 has 15 residues. V lost 6 bases to trimming and J lost 3 bases, with 14 bases between them.

The CDR3 region has the DNA TGTGCCAGCAGCCATCCCCAAACCGGGACTAGCGGACCTGGGGAGCAGTACTTC. This encodes CASSHPQTGTSGPGEQYF. The J gene is TRBJ2-7, the V gene TRBV4-2; 11 nucleotides align to TRBD2. CDR3 length: 18 amino acids. Looked up from germline, CDR1 is LGHNA and CDR2 is YNFKEQ. V lost 3 bases to trimming and J lost 7 bases; unmatched junction nucleotides: 17.

The chain employs TRBV4-3 and TRBJ2-5, with D maybe TRBD1 (5 bases). This CDR3 spans 14 amino acids. Per germline, CDR1 LGHNA and CDR2 YSLEER. Trimming pared 0 bases from V and 5 bases from J, leaving 10 bases between. The DNA of the CDR3 is TGCGCCAGCAGCCAAGAGAAACACAGGGAGACCCAGTACTTC. Translation gives CASSQEKHRETQYF.

The chain recombines TRBV11-2 with TRBJ2-1, with a possible D match to TRBD1 (5 bases). The CDR3 consists of 13 residues. Germline CDR1 is SGHAT and CDR2 is FQNNGV. Trimming stripped 2 bases from V and 7 bases from J, with 9 bases between. CDR3 in DNA: TGTGCCAGCAGCTTATACAGGTGGAATGAGCAGTTCTTC. This gives the protein CASSLYRWNEQFF.

This clone has only one observation. This chain uses TRBV4-3 with TRBJ1-4; no reliable D call. Trimming shortened V by 5 bases and J by 8 bases, and 15 bases separated the two germline ends. Germline V gives CDR1 LGHNA, CDR2 YSLEER. The CDR3 contains 14 residues. The CDR3 sequence: CASSNGRVGEKLFF. Here the CDR3 DNA reads TGCGCCAGCAGCAACGGGAGGGTCGGAGAAAAACTGTTTTTT.

The rearrangement joins TRBV4-2 to TRBJ1-3, with D maybe TRBD1 (5 bases). This CDR3 comprises 17 residues. V was pared by 0 bases and J by 4 bases, with 16 bases between. Per germline, CDR1 LGHNA and CDR2 YNFKEQ. CDR3 in amino acids: CASSQDSGTAGGNTIYF. In DNA form, the CDR3 reads TGTGCCAGCAGCCAAGATTCTGGGACTGCGGGGGGAAACACCATATATTTT.

The genes are TRBV27 and TRBJ2-7; D may be TRBD2 (6 bases). The germline V and J ends were trimmed by 10 bases and 1 base, with 11 bases remaining between them. The CDR3 is 12 residues long. The germline V gene encodes CDR1 MNHEY and CDR2 SMNVEV (reference sequence). The DNA for the CDR3 is TGTGCCACCCGGACTACATCCTACGAGCAGTACTTC. Amino acid sequence: CATRTTSYEQYF.

This clone appeared a single time. This chain joins TRBV2 and TRBJ2-7, with D maybe TRBD2 (6 bases). The CDR3 extends over 14 amino acids. The V end was cut by 4 bases, the J end by 3 bases, with 13 bases between. The germline V gene has CDR1 SNHLY and CDR2 FYNNEI. The CDR3 loop is CASSGEVGVYEQYF. CDR3 coding DNA: TGTGCCAGCAGTGGGGAGGTGGGAGTCTACGAGCAGTACTTC.

The genes are TRBV28 and TRBJ1-2; the D is unclear. Germline CDR1 MDHEN, CDR2 SYDVKM. The CDR3 consists of 13 residues. Trimming stripped 7 bases from V and 0 bases from J, with 9 bases between. The CDR3 nucleotides read TGTGCCAGCACCATTTTAGCTAACTATGGCTACACCTTC. It specifies CASTILANYGYTF.

The chain links TRBV28 to TRBJ2-2; D gene unclear. With 2 bases removed from V and 7 bases from J, the gap between germline ends came to 11 bases. CDR3 length equals 14 residues. Looked up from germline, CDR1 is MDHEN and CDR2 is SYDVKM. For the CDR3, the DNA is TGTGCCAGCAGTTTAAGGCAGGCTAACGGGGAGCTGTTTTTT. Its protein product is CASSLRQANGELFF.

Regarding this clone: One junction end does not reproduce the germline sequence, and a read error may be involved. The V and J genes are TRBV11-2 and TRBJ2-7; 8 bases agree with TRBD2. CDR3 length equals 15 residues. Germline CDR1 and CDR2: SGHAT and FQNNGV. CDR3 residues: CASSLAGTPSHEQYF. The CDR3 bases are TGTGCCAGCAGTCTAGCGGGCACCCCCTCCCACGAGCAGTACTTC.

The V call is TRBV6-5, the J call TRBJ2-1, with 14 nucleotides matching TRBD2. The CDR3 consists of 16 residues. Germline CDR1 MNHEY, CDR2 SVGAGI. The trim removed 0 bases at V and 7 bases at J, leaving 2 bases unmatched. The CDR3 DNA follows: TGTGCCAGCAGTTACTCTCGGACTAGCGGGAGGAATGAGCAGTTCTTC. Protein: CASSYSRTSGRNEQFF.

This clone has more than one count but fewer than ten. The V gene is TRBV6-6, the J gene TRBJ1-4, with D possibly matching TRBD1 (5 bases). Trimming stripped 4 bases from V and 4 bases from J, with 13 bases between. In germline, CDR1 is MNHNY, CDR2 SVGAGI (reference sequence). The length of the CDR3 is 15 residues. In DNA form, the CDR3 reads TGTGCCAGCAGTTCTTGGGGCCAGGGTAATGAAAAACTGTTTTTT. Encoded protein: CASSSWGQGNEKLFF.

This clone has only a few counts. This rearrangement joins TRBV27 to TRBJ2-7; 13 nucleotides agree with TRBD2. Germline loops: CDR1 MNHEY, CDR2 SMNVEV (reference sequence). The CDR3 totals 15 residues. The trim removed 0 bases at V and 4 bases at J, leaving 0 bases unmatched. The CDR3 here is CASSLSTSGRYEQYF. For the CDR3, the DNA is TGTGCCAGCAGTTTATCGACTAGCGGGAGGTACGAGCAGTACTTC.